This entry features one T cell receptor (beta chain) sequence. The data were obtained in a study of blood T cell repertoires in COVID-19. This CDR3 has 16 residues. Germline lookup yields CDR1 LNHDA and CDR2 SQIVND (reference sequence). The ends were cut back, 4 bases at V and 0 bases at J, with 13 bases in the middle. TCRdb keeps only in-frame clones here, not all; method: immunoSEQ multiplex PCR. The sample holds approximately 150,000 clones, 65% to 90% seen once. Across about two dozen US areas, participants ranged in age from about 18 to 90 years. Cohort assignment relied on participant-reported clinical history. Donors in Cohort 3 who had recovered were those with two negative PCRs, healthcare professional clearance, or resolution of their symptoms.

Sequencing was done on a sample of PBMCs or T cells enriched from blood (not recorded which). The receptor comes from a man aged 50 to 59 who had recovered from COVID-19. The gene calls are TRBV19 and TRBJ2-4; a possible D gene is TRBD1 (5 bases). CDR3 loop: CASSTVGQLAKNIQYF. The CDR3 coding sequence is TGTGCCAGTAGTACGGTTGGACAATTAGCCAAAAACATTCAGTACTTC.